The 31 T cell receptor beta chains in this list originate from one sample, sequenced in a study of tumor-infiltrating lymphocytes in primary liver carcinoma. DNA and RNA were both co-extracted from 20-30 mg of bulk tissue that had not been sorted. The investigators made TCR beta cDNA from around 530 ng total RNA, using a constant-region primer. Library construction for TCR beta comprised three nested multiplex PCR rounds performed with slightly modified ARM-PCR. Each of the first two PCR rounds ran approximately 11 cycles with TRBV1-TRBV30 forward and C-beta reverse primers. TCRdb re-called the multiplex PCR reads with MiXCR, one entry per CDR3 protein. The repertoire holds 55,000 to 65,000 distinct CDR3 sequences, with less than 75% as singletons. Sequencing was performed on liver tumor tissue from sampling region 2. As for subset: tumor region T2, inferior pole. These receptors were obtained from a man between 40 and 49 years old with primary liver carcinoma and hepatitis B virus infection.

A word on this clonotype: A read error may be the cause here, since a much bigger clone is one base away. The chain is built from TRBV11-3 and TRBJ2-1, with TRBD2 identical over 11 bases. This CDR3 comprises 17 residues. Germline V gene data show CDR1 as SGHNT and CDR2 as YENEEA. Here the CDR3 reads CASSTGLAGLSYKEQFF. CDR3 in DNA: TGTGCCAGCAGCACTGGACTAGCGGGTCTTAGTTACAAAGAGCAGTTCTTC.

On this clonotype itself: An end of the junction differs from the germline gene, which may be a read error. This chain connects TRBV5-1 to TRBJ1-1; D call uncertain. The CDR3 spans 14 residues. CDR1 SGHRS and CDR2 YFSETQ come from the germline V gene. The CDR3 coding sequence is TGCACCAGCAGCTTGGTATCCGGGAGCGGTGAAGCTTTCTTT. As protein: CTSSLVSGSGEAFF.

About this clonotype: A single base separates this from a much larger clone, so it may be a read error. The V gene is TRBV30, the J gene TRBJ2-4; TRBD1 matches at 7 bases. The CDR3 runs to 15 residues. Germline V gene data show CDR1 as GTSNPN and CDR2 as SVGIG (reference sequence). J gave up 2 bases and V 2 bases, and 6 bases lay outside the gene matches. The CDR3 here is CAWSNQGVTKNIQYF. CDR3 in DNA: TGTGCCTGGAGTAACCAGGGGGTAACCAAAAACATTCAGTACTTC.

With respect to this clonotype: One junction end does not reproduce the germline sequence, and a read error may be involved. The CDR3 is CASSLKRLASTDNTRELFF. The CDR3 coding sequence is TGTGCCAGCAGCTTAAAGAGACTAGCGTCCACCGATAACACCAGGGAGCTGTTTTTT. The V and J genes are TRBV7-3 and TRBJ2-2; TRBD2 agrees at 8 bases. CDR1 SGHTA and CDR2 FQGTGA come from the germline V gene. This CDR3 is 19 amino acids long. The full variable domain, its missing parts supplied by reference TRBV7-3 and TRBJ2-2, is GAGVSQTPSNKVTEKGKYVELRCDPISGHTALYWYRQSLGQGPEFLIYFQGTGAADDSGLPNDRFFAVRPEGSVSTLKIQRTERGDSAVYLCASSLKRLASTDNTRELFFGEGSRLTVL.

This chain links TRBV6-1 with TRBJ1-5; no definite D call. The germline V gene has CDR1 MNHNS and CDR2 SASEGT. This CDR3 is 14 amino acids long. V lost 4 bases and J 9 bases, leaving 16 bases between the germline ends. The CDR3 nucleotides read TGTGCCAGCAGTGGGGCGAGGGAAATGGCGCCCCAGCATTTT. Translating it yields CASSGAREMAPQHF.

About this clonotype itself: The junction shows a germline mismatch at one end, possibly a read error. The rearrangement joins TRBV11-2 to TRBJ1-4; unclear D gene. The CDR3 has 16 amino acids. Germline CDR1 SGHAT, CDR2 FQNNGV. The CDR3 loop is CARSKTPGGSNEKLFF. The DNA of the CDR3 is TGTGCCCGCAGCAAGACCCCAGGAGGGTCAAATGAAAAACTGTTTTTT.

The sample holds a few counts of this clonotype. The chain employs TRBV5-1 and TRBJ2-3, with D perhaps TRBD1 (8 bases). The CDR3 contains 15 residues. Germline V gene sequence: CDR1 SGHRS, CDR2 YFSETQ. Deletions cut 7 bases from V and 0 bases from J, with 15 bases between. The CDR3: CASDRGGGSTDTQYF. The CDR3 coding sequence is TGCGCCAGCGACAGGGGCGGGGGAAGCACAGATACGCAGTATTTT.

The sample holds one count of this clonotype. No conserved phenylalanine or tryptophan is present at the end of the CDR3, so a read error is the likely explanation. V and J are TRBV4-1 and TRBJ2-2; tentative D call: TRBD2 (5 bases). Germline CDR1 is MGHRA and CDR2 is YSYEKL. The CDR3 spans 16 residues. Trimming shortened V by 1 base and J by 5 bases, and 14 bases separated the two germline ends. Here the CDR3 DNA reads TGCGCCAGCAGCCAAGCTGATGGAGGCCGGACCGGGGAGCTGTTTTAT. Residues: CASSQADGGRTGELFY.

This clonotype was detected once. A junction boundary mismatches the germline segment, possibly from a read error. The chain recombines TRBV5-6 with TRBJ2-5; D tentatively fits TRBD1 or TRBD2 (6 bases each). CDR3 length: 13 residues. CDR1 and CDR2 from the germline V gene are SGHDT and YYEEEE. This chain's CDR3 is CATSLGGLETQYF. The CDR3 nucleotides are TGTGCCACCAGCTTAGGGGGGCTAGAGACCCAATACTTC.

In the case of this clonotype: A clone one base away is much larger, so this may be a read error. The J gene is TRBJ2-3, the V gene TRBV11-2; 7 positions agree with TRBD2. The CDR3 spans 16 residues. Per the germline V gene, CDR1 is SGHAT and CDR2 is FQNNGV. The CDR3 sequence is CASSRETGRVGDMQYF. CDR3 sequence (DNA): TGTGCCAGCAGCCGGGAAACTGGGAGGGTCGGAGATATGCAGTACTTT. Complete variable domain (other parts from reference TRBV11-2 and TRBJ2-3): EAGVAQSPRYKIIEKRQSVAFWCNPISGHATLYWYQQILGQGPKLLIQFQNNGVVDDSQLPKDRFSAERLKGVDSTLKIQPAKLEDSAVYLCASSRETGRVGDMQYFGPGTRLTVL.

As concerns this clonotype: One base away lies a much larger clone, so this may be a sequencing read error. The J gene is TRBJ2-7, the V gene TRBV5-1; 9 nucleotides align to TRBD1. With 3 bases clipped from V and 7 bases from J, the junction kept 8 bases outside the gene matches. This CDR3 is built from 14 residues. Germline loops: CDR1 SGHRS, CDR2 YFSETQ. The CDR3 region is CASSSEQGAREQYF. The CDR3 DNA is TGCGCCAGCAGCTCCGAACAGGGGGCTAGGGAGCAGTACTTC. The whole variable domain, filled in from reference TRBV5-1 and TRBJ2-7, reads KAGVTQTPRYLIKTRGQQVTLSCSPISGHRSVSWYQQTPGQGLQFLFEYFSETQRNKGNFPGRFSGRQFSNSRSEMNVSTLELGDSALYLCASSSEQGAREQYFGPGTRLTVT.

Details on this clonotype: Mismatch with germline at one junction end may stem from a read error. V gene TRBV12-3 or TRBV12-4 combines with J gene TRBJ2-7; the D gene is possibly TRBD1 (7 bases). The CDR3 sequence is 15 residues long. CDR3 coding DNA: TGTGCCAGCACTATGGGGTCAGGGGGGTCCTATGAGCAGTACTTC. Residues: CASTMGSGGSYEQYF.

For this clonotype: One end of the junction is discordant with germline, which a read error may explain. The V call is TRBV5-1, the J call TRBJ2-1; the D is unclear. This CDR3 contains 14 residues. The germline V gene has CDR1 SGHRS and CDR2 YFSETQ. CDR3 protein: CASSLELQPNEQLF. DNA for the CDR3: TGCGCCAGCAGCCTGGAACTCCAACCCAATGAGCAGTTATTC.

A note on this clonotype: Given the absence of the conserved phenylalanine or tryptophan at the CDR3 end, a read error is likely. The rearrangement uses TRBV5-6 and TRBJ2-7; no clear D gene. Germline V CDR1 and CDR2: SGHDT, YYEEEE. The CDR3 runs to 16 residues. CDR3 DNA: TGTGCCAGGAGCTTGAAAAGGGCTACGCAGTCCTACGAGCAGTACCTC. Protein: CARSLKRATQSYEQYL.

DNA of the CDR3: TGCAGTGTCTACAGGTGGCAGTACTTC. Its translation: CSVYRWQYF. The rearrangement links TRBV29-1 to TRBJ2-7, with TRBD1 as a possible D gene (5 bases). This CDR3 has 9 residues. Germline assignment: CDR1 SQVTM and CDR2 ANQGSEA.

Note on this clonotype: The final CDR3 position lacks the conserved phenylalanine or tryptophan, pointing to a likely read error. The chain links TRBV10-3 to TRBJ2-5; TRBD1 agrees at 9 bases. This CDR3 contains 14 residues. Per germline, CDR1 ENHRY and CDR2 SYGVKD. The V segment lost 3 bases and the J segment 4 bases; nucleotides outside the gene matches: 3. The CDR3 sequence is CAISDLTGGETQYV. The CDR3 nucleotides are TGTGCCATCAGTGACTTGACAGGGGGAGAGACCCAGTACGTC.

Of note for this clonotype: One junction end does not reproduce the germline sequence, and a read error may be involved. The CDR3 nucleotides are TGCAGCGTCCGATCAGGGGGCGCCTATGGCTTCACGTTC. Amino acid sequence: CSVRSGGAYGFTF. The rearrangement uses TRBV29-1 and TRBJ1-2; 8 bases agree with TRBD1. The germline gives CDR1 SQVTM, CDR2 ANQGSEA. The CDR3 spans 13 residues.

As for this clonotype: This sequence may be a read error, since a much larger clone differs from it by one base. This chain links TRBV6-1 with TRBJ2-3; tentatively, D is TRBD2 (6 bases). Trimming left V 4 bases short and J 8 bases short, with 19 bases between. Germline CDR1 is MNHNS and CDR2 is SASEGT. The CDR3 runs to 15 residues. For the CDR3, the DNA is TGTGCCAGCAGTGGAAGTGGGAGTAGTAGCGGTACGCAGTATTTT. Translated: CASSGSGSSSGTQYF.

The genes are TRBV29-1 and TRBJ1-2; 7 nucleotides agree with TRBD1. Germline V gives CDR1 SQVTM, CDR2 ANQGSEA. Unmatched junction bases numbered 12, after V lost 4 bases and J lost 7 bases. The CDR3 extends over 14 amino acids. CDR3 sequence: CSVAQTGLDAGYTF. CDR3 coding DNA: TGCAGCGTTGCCCAGACAGGGCTTGATGCTGGCTACACCTTC.

This clonotype has only a few counts. An end of the junction differs from the germline gene, which may be a read error. The chain has TRBV11-2 and TRBJ2-5; 8 positions agree with TRBD2. Germline-derived CDR1 and CDR2 are SGHAT and FQNNGV. This CDR3 contains 16 residues. The CDR3 is CAGSQTPGGGKGTQYF. The CDR3 bases are TGTGCCGGCAGCCAAACTCCAGGCGGGGGGAAAGGGACCCAATACTTC.

A note on this clonotype: An end of the junction differs from the germline gene, which may be a read error. This chain uses TRBV11-2 with TRBJ1-1; 7 bases are shared with TRBD1. This CDR3 contains 16 residues. CDR1 SGHAT and CDR2 FQNNGV come from the germline V gene. The chain's CDR3 is CASSPFRGLVNTEAFF. CDR3 nucleotide sequence: TGTGCTAGCAGCCCATTCAGGGGGTTGGTGAACACTGAAGCCTTCTTT. The variable domain in full, with the rest retrieved from reference TRBV11-2 and TRBJ1-1, is EAGVAQSPRYKIIEKRQSVAFWCNPISGHATLYWYQQILGQGPKLLIQFQNNGVVDDSQLPKDRFSAERLKGVDSTLKIQPAKLEDSAVYLCASSPFRGLVNTEAFFGQGTRLTVV.

Remarks on this clonotype: A junction boundary mismatches the germline segment, possibly from a read error. V gene TRBV6-1 combines with J gene TRBJ2-1; possibly TRBD2 for D (5 bases). The germline gives CDR1 MNHNS, CDR2 SASEGT. This CDR3 has 13 amino acids. CDR3 DNA sequence: TGTGCCAGCACTGAGCGGAAAAACAATGAGCAGTTTTTC. Encoded protein: CASTERKNNEQFF.

The gene calls are TRBV11-2 and TRBJ2-5; D might be TRBD1 (5 bases). Trimming removed 6 bases at V and 14 bases at J, with 22 bases between. The CDR3 spans 13 residues. Germline V gene sequence: CDR1 SGHAT, CDR2 FQNNGV. This CDR3 reads CASSYNRQETYYF. DNA of the CDR3: TGTGCCAGCAGTTATAACAGGCAAGAGACCTATTACTTC.

This clonotype turned up a few times. Compared with germline, one end of the junction differs, possibly owing to a read error. The chain combines TRBV29-1 with TRBJ2-7; D call uncertain. CDR3 length: 12 residues. Germline lookup yields CDR1 SQVTM and CDR2 ANQGSEA. The CDR3, as DNA: TGCAGCGATGGGCCTGGACCCTACGAACAGTACTTC. Translation: CSDGPGPYEQYF.

The rearrangement links TRBV6-5 to TRBJ2-3; a possible D gene is TRBD2 (5 bases). CDR3 size: 15 residues. Between the trimmed V and J ends, which lost 0 bases and 4 bases, there was a span of 11 bases. Germline CDR1 and CDR2: MNHEY and SVGAGI. This CDR3 reads CASSYSAIAPDTQYF. The CDR3 coding sequence is TGTGCCAGCAGTTACTCGGCGATAGCGCCAGATACGCAGTATTTT.

The chain links TRBV6-6 to TRBJ2-3, with TRBD2 matching over 11 bases. CDR3 length equals 16 residues. Germline CDR1 MNHNY, CDR2 SVGAGI (reference sequence). Losses at the gene ends were 11 bases for V and 3 bases for J; bases not matched to a gene: 13. The CDR3 protein is CADRKGASGRTDTQYF. DNA of the CDR3: TGTGCCGACAGGAAAGGGGCTAGCGGGAGGACAGATACGCAGTATTTT.

V and J are TRBV7-8 and TRBJ2-2; weak D call: TRBD2 (5 bases). CDR1 and CDR2 (germline): SGHVS, FQNEAQ. The CDR3 length is 16 residues. Between the trimmed V and J ends, which lost 5 bases and 9 bases, there was a span of 22 bases. The CDR3 loop is CASSRIRAENTRELFF. CDR3 coding DNA: TGTGCCAGCAGCAGAATCCGAGCGGAGAACACTCGGGAGCTGTTTTTT.

Worth noting for this clonotype: Relative to the germline gene, one junction end is altered; a read error may explain this. V and J are TRBV11-2 and TRBJ2-7, with D perhaps TRBD1 (6 bases). Germline CDR1 reads SGHAT; CDR2 reads FQNNGV. This CDR3 region has 15 residues. The CDR3 reads CVSSLVTQGLYEQYF. CDR3 sequence (DNA): TGTGTCAGCAGCTTAGTAACCCAGGGGCTCTACGAGCAGTACTTC.

Details on this clonotype: One end of the junction does not line up with germline, which may come from a read error. The V call is TRBV5-5, the J call TRBJ1-1; the D is unclear. The CDR3 sequence is 12 residues long. The V gene's germline CDR1 is SGHKS and CDR2 YYEKEE (reference sequence). CDR3 in amino acids: CGSSLYTGRAFF. The CDR3 coding sequence is TGTGGCAGCAGCTTATATACGGGGAGAGCTTTCTTT.

Comment on this clonotype: A junction boundary mismatches the germline segment, possibly from a read error. V and J are TRBV4-3 and TRBJ2-1; TRBD2 agrees at 10 bases. CDR3 length: 16 residues. CDR1 LGHNA and CDR2 YSLEER come from the germline V gene. This CDR3 is CANSQDGLAAYNEQLF. CDR3 DNA sequence: TGCGCCAACAGCCAAGACGGACTAGCGGCATACAATGAGCAGTTATTC.

In the case of this clonotype: A much larger clone is a single base away; this may be a read error. The chain carries TRBV11-2 and TRBJ2-1, with a weak D call TRBD2 (6 bases). Germline lookup yields CDR1 SGHAT and CDR2 FQNNGV. The length of the CDR3 is 15 residues. V dropped 5 bases and J dropped 2 bases, with 13 bases sitting between them. The CDR3 DNA reads as TGTGCCAGCAGCCTCGGGACTTCTACCTACAATGAGCAGTTCTTC. This gives the protein CASSLGTSTYNEQFF.